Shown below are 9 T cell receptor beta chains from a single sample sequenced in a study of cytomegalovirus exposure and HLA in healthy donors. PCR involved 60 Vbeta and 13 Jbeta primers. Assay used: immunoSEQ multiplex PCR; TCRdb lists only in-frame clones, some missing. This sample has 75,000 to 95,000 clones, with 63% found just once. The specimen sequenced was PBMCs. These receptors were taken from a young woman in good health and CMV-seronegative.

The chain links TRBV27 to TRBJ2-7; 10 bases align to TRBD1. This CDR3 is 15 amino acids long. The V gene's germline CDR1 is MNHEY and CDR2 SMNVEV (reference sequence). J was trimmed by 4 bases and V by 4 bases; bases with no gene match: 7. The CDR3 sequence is CASSSIGQGVYEQYF. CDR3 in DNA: TGTGCCAGCAGTTCAATCGGACAGGGGGTTTACGAGCAGTACTTC.

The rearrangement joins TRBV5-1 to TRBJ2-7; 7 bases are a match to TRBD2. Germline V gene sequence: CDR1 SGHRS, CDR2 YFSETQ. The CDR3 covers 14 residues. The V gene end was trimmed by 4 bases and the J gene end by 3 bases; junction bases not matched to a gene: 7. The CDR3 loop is CASSRTRGDYEQYF. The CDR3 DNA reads TGCGCCAGCAGCAGGACTAGAGGGGACTACGAGCAGTACTTC.

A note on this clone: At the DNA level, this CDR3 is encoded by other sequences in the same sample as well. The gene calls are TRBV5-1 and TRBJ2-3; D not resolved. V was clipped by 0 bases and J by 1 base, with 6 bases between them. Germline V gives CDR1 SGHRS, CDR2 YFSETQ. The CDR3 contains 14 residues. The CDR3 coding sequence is TGCGCCAGCAGCTTGGGTGGAGGCACAGATACGCAGTATTTT. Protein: CASSLGGGTDTQYF.

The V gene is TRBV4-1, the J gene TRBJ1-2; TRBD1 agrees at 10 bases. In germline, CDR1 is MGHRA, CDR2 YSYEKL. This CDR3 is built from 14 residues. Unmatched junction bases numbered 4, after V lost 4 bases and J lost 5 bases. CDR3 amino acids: CASSRQGAGYGYTF. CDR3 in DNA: TGCGCCAGCAGCCGACAGGGGGCGGGATATGGCTACACCTTC.

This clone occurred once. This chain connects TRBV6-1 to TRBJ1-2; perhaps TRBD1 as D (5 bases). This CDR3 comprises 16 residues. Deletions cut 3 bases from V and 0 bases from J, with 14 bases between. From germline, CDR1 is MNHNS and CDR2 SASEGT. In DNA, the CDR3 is TGTGCCAGCAGTGAGGGGTTCACAGGAGCTAACTATGGCTACACCTTC. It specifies CASSEGFTGANYGYTF.

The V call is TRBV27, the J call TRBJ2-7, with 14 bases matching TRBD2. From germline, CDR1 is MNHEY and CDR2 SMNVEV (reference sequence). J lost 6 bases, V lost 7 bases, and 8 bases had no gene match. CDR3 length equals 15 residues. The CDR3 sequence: CASTRLAGGPSEQYF. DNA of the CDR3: TGTGCCAGCACCCGACTAGCGGGAGGGCCCTCCGAGCAGTACTTC.

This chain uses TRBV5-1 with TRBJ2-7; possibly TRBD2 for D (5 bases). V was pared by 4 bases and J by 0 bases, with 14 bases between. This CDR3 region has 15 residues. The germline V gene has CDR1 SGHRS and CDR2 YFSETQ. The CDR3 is CASSPLAGSSYEQYF. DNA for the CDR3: TGCGCCAGCAGCCCCCTGGCGGGTAGCTCCTACGAGCAGTACTTC.

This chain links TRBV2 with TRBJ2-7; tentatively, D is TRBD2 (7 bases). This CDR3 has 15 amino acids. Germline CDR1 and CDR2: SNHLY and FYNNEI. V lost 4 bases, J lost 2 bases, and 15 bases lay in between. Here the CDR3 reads CASSVLSGGPYEQYF. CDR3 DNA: TGTGCCAGCAGTGTCTTATCGGGGGGCCCCTACGAGCAGTACTTC. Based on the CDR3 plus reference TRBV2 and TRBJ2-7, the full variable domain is EPEVTQTPSHQVTQMGQEVILRCVPISNHLYFYWYRQILGQKVEFLVSFYNNEISEKSEIFDDQFSVERPDGSNFTLKIRSTKLEDSAMYFCASSVLSGGPYEQYFGPGTRLTVT.

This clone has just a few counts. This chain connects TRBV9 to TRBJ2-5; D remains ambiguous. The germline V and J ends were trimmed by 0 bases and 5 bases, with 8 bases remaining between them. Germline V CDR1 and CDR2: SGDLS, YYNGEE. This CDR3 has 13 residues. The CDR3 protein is CASSVAQEETQYF. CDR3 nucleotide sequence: TGTGCCAGCAGCGTAGCTCAAGAGGAGACCCAGTACTTC. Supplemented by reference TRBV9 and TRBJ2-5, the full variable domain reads DSGVTQTPKHLITATGQRVTLRCSPRSGDLSVYWYQQSLDQGLQFLIQYYNGEERAKGNILERFSAQQFPDLHSELNLSSLELGDSALYFCASSVAQEETQYFGPGTRLLVL.